Each of the 17 T cell receptor beta chains below was sequenced from the same sample in a study of cytotoxic CD8 clonotypes in ibrutinib-treated CLL. The data were produced by immunoSEQ multiplex PCR, yet TCRdb's version contains in-frame clones alone and is incomplete. The repertoire holds approximately 150,000 clones, with about 80% as singletons. This specimen was PBMCs, taken after 24 months of ibrutinib treatment. These receptors came from a human donor with chronic lymphocytic leukemia.

The chain is built from TRBV19 and TRBJ2-2; D unclear. Germline lookup yields CDR1 LNHDA and CDR2 SQIVND (reference sequence). Trimming pared 2 bases from V and 1 base from J, leaving 8 bases between. The CDR3 has 15 residues. CDR3 coding DNA: TGTGCCAGTAGTATATTAGCTAAGAACACCGGGGAGCTGTTTTTT. Protein: CASSILAKNTGELFF.

In this sample, this clone turned up once. The rearrangement links TRBV7-6 to TRBJ2-7; 8 bases fit TRBD1. The junction had 6 bases not matched to a gene; V was cut back by 5 bases and J by 6 bases. Germline V gene lookup returns CDR1 SGHVS and CDR2 FNYEAQ. The CDR3 sequence is 13 residues long. CDR3: CASSPWDRSEQYF. The CDR3 DNA follows: TGTGCCAGCAGCCCCTGGGACAGGTCCGAGCAGTACTTC.

The rearrangement links TRBV5-1 to TRBJ1-4; D is ambiguous. CDR1 is SGHRS, CDR2 YFSETQ, per germline. The germline V and J ends were trimmed by 2 bases and 3 bases, with 8 bases remaining between them. There are 14 residues in the CDR3. The CDR3 DNA reads as TGCGCCAGCAGCTTAGGGTCCTCTAATGAAAAACTGTTTTTT. Translating gives CASSLGSSNEKLFF.

The chain carries TRBV18 and TRBJ1-1; 7 bases are a match to TRBD1. The CDR3 is 14 residues long. The V and J ends lost 1 base and 6 bases, in that order; junction bases with no gene match: 5. CDR1 and CDR2 from the germline V gene are KGHSH and LQKENI. DNA for the CDR3: TGTGCCAGCTCACCACAGGGGGCCGGTGCTGAAGCTTTCTTT. It encodes CASSPQGAGAEAFF.

This clone is a singleton in its sample. This rearrangement joins TRBV18 to TRBJ1-5; no reliable D call. The germline CDR1 and CDR2 sequences are KGHSH and LQKENI. The germline V and J ends were trimmed by 5 bases and 7 bases, with 21 bases remaining between them. The CDR3 consists of 16 residues. CDR3 residues: CASSSQPRRWEQPQHF. CDR3 bases: TGTGCCAGCTCATCACAGCCACGGCGGTGGGAGCAGCCCCAGCATTTT.

This chain links TRBV28 with TRBJ2-7; TRBD1 matches at 7 bases. The germline V gene has CDR1 MDHEN and CDR2 SYDVKM. The CDR3 has 12 amino acids. Germline trimming cut 5 bases from V and 7 bases from J; bases unmatched to any gene: 5. CDR3 in amino acids: CASSVQGSEQYF. The CDR3 DNA reads TGTGCCAGCAGTGTACAGGGGTCTGAGCAGTACTTC.

The chain couples TRBV5-1 to TRBJ2-7; the match to TRBD2 covers 8 bases. The V segment lost 5 bases and the J segment 0 bases; nucleotides outside the gene matches: 7. Per the germline V gene, CDR1 is SGHRS and CDR2 is YFSETQ. The CDR3 contains 15 residues. This CDR3 is CASRRDSGASYEQYF. The CDR3 nucleotides read TGCGCCAGCAGGCGGGATAGCGGGGCCTCCTACGAGCAGTACTTC.

This chain's CDR3 is CASRSQSTFGEQYF. CDR3 sequence (DNA): TGTGCCAGCAGATCCCAGAGTACGTTTGGCGAGCAGTACTTC. V usage is TRBV7-2 and J usage is TRBJ2-7; D gene unclear. Germline V gene lookup returns CDR1 SGHTA and CDR2 FQGNSA. Trimming cost V 6 bases and J 6 bases, with 18 bases left between them. This CDR3 region has 14 residues.

This clone showed up just once. This chain's CDR3 is CASRTGTAYGYTF. The CDR3 region has the DNA TGTGCCAGCAGAACAGGGACTGCATATGGCTACACCTTC. This sequence joins TRBV2 and TRBJ1-2, with D possibly matching TRBD1 (6 bases). This CDR3 comprises 13 residues. Trimming took 6 bases from V and 5 from J, leaving 13 bases between them. From germline, CDR1 is SNHLY and CDR2 FYNNEI.

This clone was seen a few times. The chain recombines TRBV7-3 with TRBJ2-6; TRBD2 matches 9 bases. This CDR3 has 17 residues. CDR1 and CDR2 (germline): SGHTA, FQGTGA. Trimming cost V 4 bases and J 4 bases; bases outside gene matches: 8. In DNA, the CDR3 is TGTGCCAGCAGCTCCTTAGCGGGAGTGATGGGGGCCAACGTCCTGACTTTC. This sequence encodes CASSSLAGVMGANVLTF.

The chain recombines TRBV10-3 with TRBJ1-2; 7 bases fit TRBD1. The V and J ends lost 6 bases and 6 bases, in that order; junction bases with no gene match: 13. CDR1 is ENHRY and CDR2 is SYGVKD in the germline V gene. The CDR3 has 15 amino acids. The CDR3 DNA follows: TGTGCCATCAGCCCTGACAGGGAGGGAGGGGATGGCTACACCTTC. Translation: CAISPDREGGDGYTF.

The sample holds one count of this clone. This sequence joins TRBV7-9 and TRBJ2-1; no clear D gene. This CDR3 has 12 amino acids. V gave up 5 bases and J gave up 4 bases, with 6 bases separating them. CDR1 SEHNR and CDR2 FQNEAQ come from the germline V gene (reference sequence). The CDR3, as DNA: TGTGCCAGCAGCGTAGGGTACAATGAGCAGTTCTTC. Protein sequence: CASSVGYNEQFF.

The chain employs TRBV11-2 and TRBJ2-7; 7 nucleotides line up with TRBD2. CDR1 and CDR2 (germline): SGHAT, FQNNGV. The CDR3 extends over 13 amino acids. The J segment lost 2 bases and the V segment lost 5 bases, leaving 3 bases of the junction unmatched. CDR3 coding DNA: TGTGCCAGCAGCCCAAGCGGGACCTACGAGCAGTACTTC. This gives the protein CASSPSGTYEQYF.

The chain has TRBV7-3 and TRBJ1-1; D gene uncertain. Germline assignment: CDR1 SGHTA and CDR2 FQGTGA. Trimming stripped 5 bases from V and 4 bases from J, with 11 bases between. The CDR3 length is 13 residues. CDR3 nucleotides: TGTGCCAGCAGCCCTACCAGGACCACTGAAGCTTTCTTT. Its translation: CASSPTRTTEAFF. Looking up the rest from reference TRBV7-3 and TRBJ1-1 gives the full variable domain: GAGVSQTPSNKVTEKGKYVELRCDPISGHTALYWYRQSLGQGPEFLIYFQGTGAADDSGLPNDRFFAVRPEGSVSTLKIQRTERGDSAVYLCASSPTRTTEAFFGQGTRLTVV.

The chain uses TRBV19 and TRBJ1-2; unclear D gene. The CDR3 has 18 amino acids. V shed 4 bases and J shed 3 bases, with 24 bases lying between them. Germline loops: CDR1 LNHDA, CDR2 SQIVND (reference sequence). This chain's CDR3 is CASSTELPLGPRDYGYTF. The CDR3 DNA reads as TGTGCCAGTAGTACGGAACTGCCCCTGGGTCCCCGGGACTATGGCTACACCTTC.

This sequence joins TRBV29-1 and TRBJ1-1; D gene ambiguous. Trimming cost V 5 bases and J 1 base, with 5 bases left between them. The CDR3 is 11 residues long. From germline, CDR1 is SQVTM and CDR2 ANQGSEA. CDR3 residues: CSVLQNTEAFF. CDR3 sequence (DNA): TGCAGCGTTCTACAGAACACTGAAGCTTTCTTT. Complete variable domain (other parts from reference TRBV29-1 and TRBJ1-1): SAVISQKPSRDICQRGTSLTIQCQVDSQVTMMFWYRQQPGQSLTLIATANQGSEATYESGFVIDKFPISRPNLTFSTLTVSNMSPEDSSIYLCSVLQNTEAFFGQGTRLTVV.

This clone was observed a single time. This sequence joins TRBV19 and TRBJ1-2; D not certain. Germline CDR1 and CDR2: LNHDA and SQIVND (reference sequence). This CDR3 has 15 residues. V was pared by 4 bases and J by 5 bases, with 17 bases between. The CDR3 bases are TGTGCCAGTAGTACCACTGGAACTGGGAGGTATGGCTACACCTTC. Protein product: CASSTTGTGRYGYTF.